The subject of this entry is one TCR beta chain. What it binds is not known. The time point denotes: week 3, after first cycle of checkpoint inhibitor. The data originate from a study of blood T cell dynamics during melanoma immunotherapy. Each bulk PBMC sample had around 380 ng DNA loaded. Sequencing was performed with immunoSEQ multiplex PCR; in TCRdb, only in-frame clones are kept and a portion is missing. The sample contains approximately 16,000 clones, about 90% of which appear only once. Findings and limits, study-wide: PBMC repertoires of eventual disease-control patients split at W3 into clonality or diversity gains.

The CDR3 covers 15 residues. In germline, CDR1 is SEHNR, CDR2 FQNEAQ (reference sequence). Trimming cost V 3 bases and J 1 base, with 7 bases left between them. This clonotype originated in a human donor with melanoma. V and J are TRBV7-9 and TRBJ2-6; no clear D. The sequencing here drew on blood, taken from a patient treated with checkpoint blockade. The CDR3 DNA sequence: TGTGCCAGCAGCTTCCATGGGTCTGGGGCCAACGTCCTGACTTTC. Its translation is CASSFHGSGANVLTF.